Below, 21 T cell receptor beta chains from the same sample are listed, as sequenced in a study of blood T cell repertoires in COVID-19. Repertoires were generated with immunoSEQ multiplex PCR, while TCRdb's copy carries only in-frame clones and drops some. The repertoire has 85,000 to 110,000 clones, 88% of them found once; the top ten carry about 3%. Sequencing input: peripheral blood. Receptors originate from a human donor in a cohort sampled during active COVID-19.

The gene calls are TRBV28 and TRBJ1-2, with a tentative D call TRBD1 (6 bases). Deletions cut 4 bases from V and 5 bases from J, with 14 bases between. The CDR3 is made up of 14 amino acids. Germline V lookup: CDR1 MDHEN, CDR2 SYDVKM. The CDR3 protein is CASSSQGPLYGYTF. Here the CDR3 DNA reads TGTGCCAGCAGTTCTCAGGGGCCCCTATATGGCTACACCTTC.

This clone was counted once. The chain recombines TRBV5-4 with TRBJ2-3; possible D gene TRBD1, 6 bases. The CDR3 covers 19 residues. The V gene's germline CDR1 is SGHNT and CDR2 YYREEE (reference sequence). The ends were cut back, 0 bases at V and 1 base at J, with 21 bases in the middle. CDR3 DNA: TGTGCCAGCAGCTTGGCCGTTCGACAGGCCCCGCGCCGCACAGATACGCAGTATTTT. Translating gives CASSLAVRQAPRRTDTQYF. Drawing the rest from reference TRBV5-4 and TRBJ2-3, the complete variable domain is ETGVTQSPTHLIKTRGQQVTLRCSSQSGHNTVSWYQQALGQGPQFIFQYYREEENGRGNFPPRFSGLQFPNYSSELNVNALELDDSALYLCASSLAVRQAPRRTDTQYFGPGTRLTVL.

This chain links TRBV14 with TRBJ1-3, with 8 positions matching TRBD1. V shed 6 bases and J 2 bases; nucleotides not matched to a gene: 3. The CDR3 covers 14 residues. Germline V CDR1 and CDR2: SGHDN, FVKESK. In nucleotides, the CDR3 is TGTGCCAGCAGTCCACAGGGGGCTGGAAACACCATATATTTT. The encoded protein is CASSPQGAGNTIYF.

The rearrangement uses TRBV4-1 and TRBJ2-2, with a tentative D call TRBD2 (5 bases). The CDR3 contains 13 residues. CDR1 is MGHRA, CDR2 YSYEKL, per germline. V was clipped by 0 bases and J by 7 bases, with 6 bases between them. Written as DNA, the CDR3 is TGCGCCAGCAGCCAAGATCGGGGCGGGGAGCTGTTTTTT. This gives the protein CASSQDRGGELFF.

This CDR3 is CASSLLGQGSSPGGYTF. The CDR3 nucleotides read TGCGCCAGCAGCTTGCTAGGACAGGGATCTTCTCCGGGTGGCTACACCTTC. V gene TRBV5-1 combines with J gene TRBJ1-2; 8 positions match TRBD1. The CDR3 has 17 residues. Germline V gene data show CDR1 as SGHRS and CDR2 as YFSETQ. The junction had 15 bases not matched to a gene; V was cut back by 1 base and J by 7 bases. Looking up the rest from reference TRBV5-1 and TRBJ1-2 gives the full variable domain: KAGVTQTPRYLIKTRGQQVTLSCSPISGHRSVSWYQQTPGQGLQFLFEYFSETQRNKGNFPGRFSGRQFSNSRSEMNVSTLELGDSALYLCASSLLGQGSSPGGYTFGSGTRLTVV.

J is TRBJ2-7 and V is TRBV30, with TRBD1 matching 8 bases. Germline CDR1 reads GTSNPN; CDR2 reads SVGIG (reference sequence). Unmatched junction bases numbered 17, after V lost 1 base and J lost 6 bases. This CDR3 has 17 residues. The CDR3 coding sequence is TGTGCCTGGAGTGCCGTCACAGGGGGACGGGAGAGGAGCGAGCAGTACTTC. This translates into CAWSAVTGGRERSEQYF.

The V gene is TRBV18, the J gene TRBJ2-2; weak D call: TRBD1 (5 bases). The ends were cut back, 3 bases at V and 2 bases at J, with 13 bases in the middle. The CDR3 has 16 amino acids. Germline-derived CDR1 and CDR2 are KGHSH and LQKENI. The CDR3 nucleotides read TGTGCCAGCTCACCCCAGCAGGGCTCAAACACCGGGGAGCTGTTTTTT. Translating it yields CASSPQQGSNTGELFF. The variable domain in full, completed from reference TRBV18 and TRBJ2-2, reads NAGVMQNPRHLVRRRGQEARLRCSPMKGHSHVYWYRQLPEEGLKFMVYLQKENIIDESGMPKERFSAEFPKEGPSILRIQQVVRGDSAAYFCASSPQQGSNTGELFFGEGSRLTVL.

The V gene is TRBV28, the J gene TRBJ1-6; maybe TRBD1 (6 bases). V was pared by 7 bases and J by 8 bases, with 18 bases between. CDR1 MDHEN and CDR2 SYDVKM come from the germline V gene. CDR3 size: 15 residues. For the CDR3, the DNA is TGTGCCAGCACCCCAGGGGTTCCAGGCCATTCACCCCTCCACTTT. It encodes CASTPGVPGHSPLHF.

This clone showed up just once. CDR3 loop: CANRGQGAQEQYF. The DNA for the CDR3 is TGTGCCAACAGAGGACAGGGGGCGCAGGAGCAGTACTTC. The chain joins TRBV28 to TRBJ2-7; 11 bases fit TRBD1. The ends lost 10 bases at V and 7 bases at J; junction bases unmatched: 9. The germline V gene encodes CDR1 MDHEN and CDR2 SYDVKM. This CDR3 comprises 13 residues.

This chain connects TRBV7-9 to TRBJ1-4; a possible D gene is TRBD1 (5 bases). This CDR3 has 13 residues. Trimming removed 2 bases at V and 11 bases at J, with 12 bases between. Germline V gene data show CDR1 as SEHNR and CDR2 as FQNEAQ (reference sequence). CDR3 protein: CASSLRGRGKLFF. As DNA, the CDR3 is TGTGCCAGCAGCTTACGAGGGCGGGGGAAACTGTTTTTT.

The chain's CDR3 is CASSPNRGLAEAFF. CDR3 coding DNA: TGCGCCAGCAGTCCAAACAGGGGTTTGGCTGAAGCTTTCTTT. The V and J genes are TRBV10-1 and TRBJ1-1, with TRBD1 matching over 7 bases. CDR3 length: 14 residues. With 5 bases clipped from V and 6 bases from J, the junction kept 9 bases outside the gene matches. Germline V gene lookup returns CDR1 WNHNN and CDR2 SYGVQD (reference sequence).

The rearrangement links TRBV5-1 to TRBJ1-1; the D is unclear. The CDR3 consists of 12 residues. The germline V gene has CDR1 SGHRS and CDR2 YFSETQ. Trimming shortened V by 8 bases and J by 1 base, and 9 bases separated the two germline ends. The CDR3 loop is CASSEGNTEAFF. The CDR3 DNA follows: TGCGCCAGTAGCGAGGGGAACACTGAAGCTTTCTTT. Complete variable domain (other parts from reference TRBV5-1 and TRBJ1-1): KAGVTQTPRYLIKTRGQQVTLSCSPISGHRSVSWYQQTPGQGLQFLFEYFSETQRNKGNFPGRFSGRQFSNSRSEMNVSTLELGDSALYLCASSEGNTEAFFGQGTRLTVV.

This clone was detected once. The V call is TRBV19, the J call TRBJ2-7, with TRBD2 as a possible D gene (6 bases). V shed 6 bases and J shed 5 bases, with 20 bases lying between them. In germline, CDR1 is LNHDA, CDR2 SQIVND (reference sequence). The CDR3 is 15 amino acids. The CDR3 sequence: CASSPRAGQPNEQYF. Written as DNA, the CDR3 is TGTGCCAGTAGCCCCCGAGCGGGCCAACCAAACGAGCAGTACTTC.

CDR3 bases: TGTGCCAGCTCCAGGGAGGACTATGGCTACACCTTC. Translated: CASSREDYGYTF. The chain recombines TRBV18 with TRBJ1-2, with D possibly being TRBD1 (5 bases). Trimming removed 6 bases from V and 3 bases from J, with 8 bases in between. In germline, CDR1 is KGHSH, CDR2 LQKENI. The CDR3 spans 12 residues.

The chain joins TRBV5-4 to TRBJ2-7; 8 bases map to TRBD2. There are 15 residues in the CDR3. Germline CDR1 is SGHNT and CDR2 is YYREEE (reference sequence). The V gene end was trimmed by 1 base and the J gene end by 4 bases; junction bases not matched to a gene: 7. CDR3 sequence reads: CASSLPGRARYEQYF. CDR3 coding DNA: TGTGCCAGCAGCTTGCCCGGGAGGGCCCGGTACGAGCAGTACTTC.

This clone was recorded only once. DNA for the CDR3: TGTGCCAGCAGCGTAGGAGTAACCGGGGAGCTGTTTTTT. It encodes CASSVGVTGELFF. The genes are TRBV9 and TRBJ2-2; D ambiguous. There are 13 residues in the CDR3. The V gene's germline CDR1 is SGDLS and CDR2 YYNGEE. The V gene lost 0 bases and the J gene lost 5 bases, with 5 bases spanning the gap.

The chain uses TRBV11-2 and TRBJ1-3; possibly TRBD1 for D (5 bases). The CDR3 spans 14 residues. Germline CDR1 SGHAT, CDR2 FQNNGV. The V end lost 0 bases, the J end lost 8 bases, and 11 bases lay between the germline ends. Here the CDR3 reads CASSLDPGGYTIYF. The DNA for the CDR3 is TGTGCCAGCAGCTTAGATCCGGGGGGATACACCATATATTTT.

This clone was counted once. The chain combines TRBV7-2 with TRBJ1-3, with 8 positions matching TRBD1. CDR1 and CDR2 from the germline V gene are SGHTA and FQGNSA. V trimming: 0 bases; J trimming: 3 bases; junction bases outside the gene matches: 1. The CDR3 is 15 amino acids. The CDR3 coding sequence is TGTGCCAGCAGCTTAGCCAGGGGGCTTGGAAACACCATATATTTT. This translates into CASSLARGLGNTIYF.

The chain links TRBV5-4 to TRBJ2-3; D might be TRBD2 (6 bases). The CDR3 contains 12 residues. V shed 0 bases and J shed 11 bases, with 10 bases lying between them. Germline lookup yields CDR1 SGHNT and CDR2 YYREEE (reference sequence). The CDR3 loop reads CASSLVPGEQYF. CDR3 coding DNA: TGTGCCAGCAGCTTGGTACCGGGGGAGCAGTATTTT.

The CDR3 DNA reads as TGTGCCAGCACCTCGGCAGGGGTGAACTATGGCTACACCTTC. Encoded protein: CASTSAGVNYGYTF. This chain connects TRBV7-9 to TRBJ1-2, with D maybe TRBD1 (6 bases). Germline assignment: CDR1 SEHNR and CDR2 FQNEAQ (reference sequence). V was pared by 7 bases and J by 2 bases, with 14 bases between. The CDR3 runs to 14 residues.

The chain links TRBV6-6 to TRBJ2-5; 7 bases agree with TRBD2. The V segment lost 2 bases and the J segment 5 bases; nucleotides outside the gene matches: 11. Germline V gene data show CDR1 as MNHNY and CDR2 as SVGAGI (reference sequence). The CDR3 is made up of 16 amino acids. The CDR3 is CASSYGIAGGLETQYF. The CDR3 DNA follows: TGTGCCAGCAGTTACGGGATAGCGGGCGGGCTGGAGACCCAGTACTTC.